A selection of T cell receptor beta chains follows, all from one sample in a study of cytomegalovirus exposure and HLA in healthy donors. Some clones are missing from TCRdb's copy, which holds only in-frame ones; the method was immunoSEQ multiplex PCR. This table holds about 90,000 clones, less than 85% found once. The sample comprised PBMCs. The receptors originated from a man aged 18 to 29 in good health and CMV-seronegative. The CDR3 runs from the conserved cysteine through the conserved F or W. A D gene is named only where the DNA matches it firmly. Size values are once, few and many counts, or a class for expanded clones, and some rows have none.

v_gene: TRBV6-5; d_gene: TRBD1; abundance: .; j_gene: TRBJ1-4; CDR3nt: TGTGCCAGCAGTTCACAGGGGGCTTATGGGGAAAAACTGTTTTTT; CDR3aa: CASSSQGAYGEKLFF
v_gene: TRBV19; d_gene: TRBD1; abundance: .; j_gene: TRBJ2-7; CDR3nt: TGTGCCAGTAGTGAGATTGGGACAGATCGCTACGAGCAGTACTTC; CDR3aa: CASSEIGTDRYEQYF
v_gene: TRBV25-1; d_gene: TRBD1; abundance: .; j_gene: TRBJ1-1; CDR3nt: TGTGCCAGCAGATCACTAAGGGGGCGGAACACTGAAGCTTTCTTT; CDR3aa: CASRSLRGRNTEAFF
v_gene: TRBV6-6; d_gene: .; abundance: .; j_gene: TRBJ1-1; CDR3nt: TGTGCCAGCAGTTACATAAACACTGAAGCTTTCTTT; CDR3aa: CASSYINTEAFF
v_gene: TRBV4-2; d_gene: .; abundance: .; j_gene: TRBJ2-7; CDR3nt: TGTGCCAGCAGCCAAGATGTGGGGGAGGCATCCTACGAGCAGTACTTC; CDR3aa: CASSQDVGEASYEQYF
v_gene: TRBV7-6; d_gene: .; abundance: medium-sized; j_gene: TRBJ2-7; CDR3nt: TGTGCCAGCAGCTTAGGAAAAGGGGGTAGGTCCTACGAGCAGTACTTC; CDR3aa: CASSLGKGGRSYEQYF
v_gene: TRBV4-1; d_gene: TRBD2; abundance: .; j_gene: TRBJ2-7; CDR3nt: TGCGCCAGCAGCCATCTTTACACCGGGACTAGCGGGACCCCCTACGAGCAGTACTTC; CDR3aa: CASSHLYTGTSGTPYEQYF
v_gene: TRBV5-1; d_gene: TRBD2; abundance: .; j_gene: TRBJ2-1; CDR3nt: TGCGCCAGCAGCTTGGGACTAGCGGGAGTGACGTTTTACAATGAGCAGTTCTTC; CDR3aa: CASSLGLAGVTFYNEQFF
v_gene: TRBV2; d_gene: .; abundance: .; j_gene: TRBJ1-1; CDR3nt: TGTGCCAGCAGTGAAGCCTCGGGGGGGACGGCTTTCTTT; CDR3aa: CASSEASGGTAFF
v_gene: TRBV11-2; d_gene: .; abundance: .; j_gene: TRBJ2-1; CDR3nt: TGTGCCAGCAGCCCCAAGGGGGGGGCGGATGAGCAGTTCTTC; CDR3aa: CASSPKGGADEQFF
v_gene: TRBV7-2; d_gene: .; abundance: .; j_gene: TRBJ1-6; CDR3nt: TGTGCCAGCAGCTTAGGGGGTGCCAGGGAAGGAAATTCACCCCTCCACTTT; CDR3aa: CASSLGGAREGNSPLHF
v_gene: TRBV27; d_gene: TRBD2; abundance: .; j_gene: TRBJ2-6; CDR3nt: TGTGCCAGCAGTTTAGCATACACATCCGGGGGGTTTGGGGCCAACGTCCTGACTTTC; CDR3aa: CASSLAYTSGGFGANVLTF
v_gene: TRBV7-8; d_gene: .; abundance: .; j_gene: TRBJ2-5; CDR3nt: TGTGCCAGCAGCCCCACCAGGCGGGCGGGGCCTCCAGAGACCCAGTACTTC; CDR3aa: CASSPTRRAGPPETQYF
v_gene: TRBV20-1; d_gene: .; abundance: .; j_gene: TRBJ1-2; CDR3nt: TGCAGTGCTCACTATCAGAGGGGCTACACCTTC; CDR3aa: CSAHYQRGYTF
v_gene: TRBV7-2; d_gene: TRBD1; abundance: .; j_gene: TRBJ1-2; CDR3nt: TGTGCCAGCAGAAAGGGACAGAGCTATGGCTACACCTTC; CDR3aa: CASRKGQSYGYTF
v_gene: TRBV25-1; d_gene: TRBD2; abundance: .; j_gene: TRBJ2-3; CDR3nt: TGTGCCAGCGAACCGGGACTAGCGGGAGGGCCCACAGATACGCAGTATTTT; CDR3aa: CASEPGLAGGPTDTQYF
v_gene: TRBV19; d_gene: TRBD2; abundance: once; j_gene: TRBJ2-7; CDR3nt: TGTGCCAGTAGTCCAAGGACTAGCGGGAGGGGCGAGCAGTACTTC; CDR3aa: CASSPRTSGRGEQYF
v_gene: TRBV6-5; d_gene: TRBD1; abundance: .; j_gene: TRBJ2-7; CDR3nt: TGTGCCAGCAGTTACTCGGGACAGAACTACGAGCAGTACTTC; CDR3aa: CASSYSGQNYEQYF
v_gene: TRBV27; d_gene: .; abundance: .; j_gene: TRBJ1-1; CDR3nt: TGTGCCAGCAGTTGGGGGGTGGAGGGCACTGAAGCTTTCTTT; CDR3aa: CASSWGVEGTEAFF
v_gene: TRBV19; d_gene: .; abundance: .; j_gene: TRBJ2-1; CDR3nt: TGTGCCAGTACCTTGAAGGACTATGATCTGTTCTTC; CDR3aa: CASTLKDYDLFF
v_gene: TRBV28; d_gene: .; abundance: .; j_gene: TRBJ2-7; CDR3nt: TGTGCCAGCATAGCGGCTCCAAACGAGCAGTACTTC; CDR3aa: CASIAAPNEQYF
v_gene: TRBV10-1; d_gene: TRBD1; abundance: .; j_gene: TRBJ1-1; CDR3nt: TGCGCCAGCAGCGCCGGGACAGGTGGCGGGTCTATCCTACGTGAAGCTTTCTTT; CDR3aa: CASSAGTGGGSILREAFF
v_gene: TRBV11-2; d_gene: .; abundance: .; j_gene: TRBJ2-3; CDR3nt: TGTGCCAGCAGCTTGGGGCAAGGCAGGGTGTCAGATACGCAGTATTTT; CDR3aa: CASSLGQGRVSDTQYF
v_gene: TRBV5-4; d_gene: TRBD2; abundance: .; j_gene: TRBJ2-2; CDR3nt: TGTGCCAGCAGCTTGACAGCGGGAGAAGGGGCCGGGGAGCTGTTTTTT; CDR3aa: CASSLTAGEGAGELFF
v_gene: TRBV25-1; d_gene: TRBD2; abundance: .; j_gene: TRBJ2-1; CDR3nt: TGTGCCAGCAGCCTATACGGGGGAGGGCCTAATGAGCAGTTCTTC; CDR3aa: CASSLYGGGPNEQFF
v_gene: TRBV10-1; d_gene: TRBD1; abundance: .; j_gene: TRBJ1-1; CDR3nt: TGCGCCACTCGGGACAGGCCCAACACTGAAGCTTTCTTT; CDR3aa: CATRDRPNTEAFF
v_gene: TRBV7-9; d_gene: TRBD1; abundance: .; j_gene: TRBJ1-5; CDR3nt: TGTGCCAGCAGCTTGACAGGGTTGGACAATCAGCCCCAGCATTTT; CDR3aa: CASSLTGLDNQPQHF
v_gene: TRBV7-3; d_gene: .; abundance: .; j_gene: TRBJ2-3; CDR3nt: TGTGCCAGCAGCTTAAGTACTGCCCGCACAGATACGCAGTATTTT; CDR3aa: CASSLSTARTDTQYF
v_gene: TRBV7-9; d_gene: .; abundance: .; j_gene: TRBJ2-5; CDR3nt: TGTGCCAGCAGCTTAGCGCAGCAAGCGGAGACCCAGTACTTC; CDR3aa: CASSLAQQAETQYF
v_gene: TRBV14; d_gene: TRBD2; abundance: .; j_gene: TRBJ2-5; CDR3nt: TGTGCCAGCAGCCAAGATGTTGCGGGAGTGCCCCAAGAGACCCAGTACTTC; CDR3aa: CASSQDVAGVPQETQYF
v_gene: TRBV9; d_gene: .; abundance: once; j_gene: TRBJ2-2; CDR3nt: TGTGCCAGCAGCGTGCACAGGGAAACCGGGGAGCTGTTTTTT; CDR3aa: CASSVHRETGELFF
v_gene: TRBV6-6; d_gene: .; abundance: .; j_gene: TRBJ2-2; CDR3nt: TGTGCCAGCAAATACGGGGTTACGGACACCGGGGAGCTGTTTTTT; CDR3aa: CASKYGVTDTGELFF
v_gene: TRBV15; d_gene: .; abundance: .; j_gene: TRBJ2-7; CDR3nt: TGTGCCACCAGCAGAGGAAGGGGATTGGGCGAGCAGTACTTC; CDR3aa: CATSRGRGLGEQYF
v_gene: TRBV29-1; d_gene: TRBD1; abundance: .; j_gene: TRBJ2-1; CDR3nt: TGCAGGACCCGGGACAGGGTTCGTGAGCAGTTCTTC; CDR3aa: CRTRDRVREQFF
v_gene: TRBV18; d_gene: TRBD2; abundance: .; j_gene: TRBJ2-1; CDR3nt: TGTGCCAGCTCACCATCAGCGGGAGGGGTTTACAATGAGCAGTTCTTC; CDR3aa: CASSPSAGGVYNEQFF
v_gene: TRBV19; d_gene: .; abundance: .; j_gene: TRBJ1-2; CDR3nt: TGTGCCAGTAGTATAGATCATCGTTCACTCGCAGGCTACACCTTC; CDR3aa: CASSIDHRSLAGYTF
v_gene: TRBV20-1; d_gene: .; abundance: .; j_gene: TRBJ2-1; CDR3nt: TGCAGTGCTAGCCTAGAATGGCAGCAGTTCTTC; CDR3aa: CSASLEWQQFF
v_gene: TRBV29-1; d_gene: TRBD1; abundance: .; j_gene: TRBJ2-7; CDR3nt: TGCAGCGTTGAGGGGGGACAGGGGCCCTCCGAGCAGTACTTC; CDR3aa: CSVEGGQGPSEQYF
v_gene: TRBV7-2; d_gene: .; abundance: .; j_gene: TRBJ2-1; CDR3nt: TGTGCCAGCAACCCACGAGGAGCGACCAATGAGCAGTTCTTC; CDR3aa: CASNPRGATNEQFF
v_gene: TRBV30; d_gene: TRBD1; abundance: .; j_gene: TRBJ1-2; CDR3nt: TGTGCCTGGAGTGGACAGGGGTTGGGCTACACCTTC; CDR3aa: CAWSGQGLGYTF
v_gene: TRBV11-3; d_gene: TRBD1; abundance: .; j_gene: TRBJ2-1; CDR3nt: TGTGCCAGCAGCCTCAGAGGGACAGGGGGCAATGAGCAGTTCTTC; CDR3aa: CASSLRGTGGNEQFF
v_gene: TRBV9; d_gene: TRBD1; abundance: .; j_gene: TRBJ2-3; CDR3nt: TGTGCCAGCAGCGTGGACGGACAGGGGTATCTCCCAGATACGCAGTATTTT; CDR3aa: CASSVDGQGYLPDTQYF
v_gene: TRBV6-5; d_gene: .; abundance: .; j_gene: TRBJ1-2; CDR3nt: TGTGCCAGTCTAGATGGGGGGGGTTATGGCTACACCTTC; CDR3aa: CASLDGGGYGYTF
v_gene: TRBV18; d_gene: TRBD1; abundance: .; j_gene: TRBJ1-6; CDR3nt: TGTGCCAGCTCAGCGACAGGGGGCGATAATTCACCCCTCCACTTT; CDR3aa: CASSATGGDNSPLHF
v_gene: TRBV19; d_gene: TRBD1; abundance: .; j_gene: TRBJ1-4; CDR3nt: TGTGCCAGTAATCAAAATACAGGGGTGGAGGAAAAACTGTTTTTT; CDR3aa: CASNQNTGVEEKLFF
v_gene: TRBV7-9; d_gene: .; abundance: .; j_gene: TRBJ1-2; CDR3nt: TGTGCCAGCACCTCGAGGGAGGGGGGGAACTATGGCTACACCTTC; CDR3aa: CASTSREGGNYGYTF
v_gene: TRBV6-1; d_gene: .; abundance: few; j_gene: TRBJ1-1; CDR3nt: TGTGCCAGCAGGACACTACAGGGCCTTATCACTGAAGCTTTCTTT; CDR3aa: CASRTLQGLITEAFF
v_gene: TRBV7-2; d_gene: .; abundance: .; j_gene: TRBJ1-2; CDR3nt: TGTGCCAGCAGCACCAGACAGACCTATGGCTACACCTTC; CDR3aa: CASSTRQTYGYTF
v_gene: TRBV7-9; d_gene: TRBD2; abundance: .; j_gene: TRBJ2-7; CDR3nt: TGTGCCAGCAGCTTAGTTGGCGGGAGTGCCTACGAGCAGTACTTC; CDR3aa: CASSLVGGSAYEQYF
v_gene: TRBV5-4; d_gene: .; abundance: .; j_gene: TRBJ2-1; CDR3nt: TGTGCCAGCAGCTTGGAAGTCGGGAGCTCCTACAATGAGCAGTTCTTC; CDR3aa: CASSLEVGSSYNEQFF